The clone carrying this T cell receptor beta chain appeared once. This entry is derived from a study of blood T cell repertoires in COVID-19. Across the whole study: Sources were T cells, B-cell-depleted T cells, or PBMCs; the material itself was cDNA or gDNA.

The germline V gene has CDR1 SGHRS and CDR2 YFSETQ. V dropped 4 bases and J dropped 5; count of bases not matched to a gene: 4. This CDR3 region has 14 residues. In the authors' methods: It was from reference gene primer amplification that nucleated cell counts were estimated. TCRdb keeps only in-frame clones here, not all; method: immunoSEQ multiplex PCR. Clone size and the V and J calls come from that table; the DNA yielded D and trimming. The sample contains around 100,000 clones, approximately 88% of which appear only once. V is TRBV5-1 and J is TRBJ1-2, with 11 positions matching TRBD1. The sample was peripheral blood. This receptor was obtained from a man between 60 and 75 years old with acute or convalescent COVID-19. CDR3 loop: CASSGTGGQYGYTF. CDR3 nucleotide sequence: TGCGCCAGCAGCGGGACAGGGGGACAGTATGGCTACACCTTC.